This T cell receptor beta chain was captured in a study of a mutant IDH1 vaccine in newly diagnosed glioma. Study overall: Sex among treated patients split about 60% male, roughly 38% female; mean age was approximately 40 years.

Study outcomes and limitations: Apparently, pseudoprogression bore no relation to changes among the top peripheral T cell clonotypes.

The CDR3 runs 15 residues. V lost 5 bases to trimming and J lost 6 bases, with 16 bases between them. Per the germline V gene, CDR1 is SEHNR and CDR2 is FQNEAQ (reference sequence). Sequencing used immunoSEQ multiplex PCR; TCRdb keeps in-frame clones, though not all of them. This table has tens of thousands of clones, approximately 80% appearing once. This clone has a single count. Antigen unknown. Time point: week 23, last vaccination. With topical imiquimod, each dose of the vaccine consisted of 300 ug of mutant IDH1 20-mer peptide. The sequence derives from a young woman with glioma. The V and J genes are TRBV7-9 and TRBJ2-2, with D perhaps matching TRBD2 (6 bases). The source material was PBMCs, sampled from a glioma patient whose treatment included an IDH1 peptide vaccine. CDR3 residues: CASSLEGTGAGELFF. CDR3 DNA sequence: TGTGCCAGCAGCCTAGAGGGGACGGGGGCCGGGGAGCTGTTTTTT. Filled out from reference TRBV7-9 and TRBJ2-2, the complete variable domain reads DTGVSQNPRHKITKRGQNVTFRCDPISEHNRLYWYRQTLGQGPEFLTYFQNEAQLEKSRLLSDRFSAERPKGSFSTLEIQRTEQGDSAMYLCASSLEGTGAGELFFGEGSRLTVL.